Presented here are 5 T cell receptor beta chains from one specimen sequenced in a study of blood T cell repertoires in COVID-19. The protocol was immunoSEQ multiplex PCR, while the TCRdb copy is restricted to in-frame clones and leaves out a portion. The sample lists over 110,000 clones, around 84% occurring once. Sequencing was performed on peripheral blood. The receptors were gathered from a man aged 55 to 70 with active or convalescent COVID-19.

This chain uses TRBV6-5 with TRBJ2-5; 7 bases fit TRBD2. CDR1 is MNHEY and CDR2 is SVGAGI in the germline V gene. The CDR3 has 14 residues. Trimming removed 5 bases from V and 4 bases from J; junction bases left unmatched: 7. The CDR3, as DNA: TGTGCCAGCAGTCCACAGAGGGAGGGAGAGACCCAGTACTTC. Protein product: CASSPQREGETQYF.

CDR3 in DNA: TGTGCCAGTAGTATCCATCTTGGCAGCACAGATACTGGCTACACCTTC. Translating it yields CASSIHLGSTDTGYTF. The chain uses TRBV19 and TRBJ1-2; D gene uncertain. The CDR3 sequence is 16 residues long. With 3 bases removed from V and 7 bases from J, the gap between germline ends came to 21 bases. Germline CDR1 and CDR2: LNHDA and SQIVND (reference sequence).

The chain employs TRBV28 and TRBJ1-5; maybe TRBD1 (6 bases). This CDR3 is built from 16 residues. The V and J ends lost 1 base and 0 bases respectively, with 10 bases between them. Germline values: CDR1 MDHEN, CDR2 SYDVKM. The CDR3, as DNA: TGTGCCAGCAGTTTATTCGGACAGAGTAGCAATCAGCCCCAGCATTTT. Translating gives CASSLFGQSSNQPQHF. The full variable domain, rest sourced from reference TRBV28 and TRBJ1-5, is DVKVTQSSRYLVKRTGEKVFLECVQDMDHENMFWYRQDPGLGLRLIYFSYDVKMKEKGDIPEGYSVSREKKERFSLILESASTNQTSMYLCASSLFGQSSNQPQHFGDGTRLSIL.

This clone was seen just once. The chain has TRBV4-1 and TRBJ1-1, with D possibly matching TRBD1 (5 bases). The CDR3 is made up of 15 amino acids. Per germline, CDR1 MGHRA and CDR2 YSYEKL. V shed 1 base and J shed 2 bases, with 11 bases lying between them. CDR3 bases: TGCGCCAGCAGCCAAGGGGCTGGACATAACACTGAAGCTTTCTTT. Translating gives CASSQGAGHNTEAFF.

This clone occurred once. This chain links TRBV11-2 with TRBJ2-7, with D possibly being TRBD1 (6 bases). V lost 5 bases to trimming and J lost 2 bases, with 16 bases between them. Germline V CDR1 and CDR2: SGHAT, FQNNGV. This CDR3 has 15 amino acids. DNA of the CDR3: TGTGCCAGCAGCCAACCGGGACAAGCAACCTACGAGCAGTACTTC. It yields the protein CASSQPGQATYEQYF.